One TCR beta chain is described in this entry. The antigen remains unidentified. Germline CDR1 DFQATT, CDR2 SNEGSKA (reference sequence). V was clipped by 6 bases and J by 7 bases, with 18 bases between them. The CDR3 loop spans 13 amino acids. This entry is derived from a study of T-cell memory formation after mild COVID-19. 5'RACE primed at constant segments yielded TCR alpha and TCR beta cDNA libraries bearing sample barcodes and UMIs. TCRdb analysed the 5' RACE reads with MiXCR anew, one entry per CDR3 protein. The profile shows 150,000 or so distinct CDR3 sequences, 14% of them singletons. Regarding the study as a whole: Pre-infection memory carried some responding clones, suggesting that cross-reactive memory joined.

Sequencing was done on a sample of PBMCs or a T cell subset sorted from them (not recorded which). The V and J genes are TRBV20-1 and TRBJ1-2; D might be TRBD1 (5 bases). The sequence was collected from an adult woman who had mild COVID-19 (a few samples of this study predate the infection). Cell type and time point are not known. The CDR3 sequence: CSAEPEGPRGYTF. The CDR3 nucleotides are TGCAGTGCCGAACCGGAGGGGCCCCGTGGCTACACCTTC.